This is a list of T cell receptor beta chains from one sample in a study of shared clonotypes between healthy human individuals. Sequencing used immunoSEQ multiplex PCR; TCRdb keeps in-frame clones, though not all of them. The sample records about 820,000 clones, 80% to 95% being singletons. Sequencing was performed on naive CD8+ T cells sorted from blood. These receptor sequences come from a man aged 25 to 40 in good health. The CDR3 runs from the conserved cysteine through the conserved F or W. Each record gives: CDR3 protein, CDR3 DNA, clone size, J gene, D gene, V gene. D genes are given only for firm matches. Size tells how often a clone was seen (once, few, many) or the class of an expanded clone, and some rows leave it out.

cdr3_aa: CASSKGLRETQYF
cdr3_nt: TGTGCCAGCAGCAAGGGACTTCGGGAGACCCAGTACTTC
clone_size: .
j_call: TRBJ2-5
d_call: .
v_call: TRBV7-2

cdr3_aa: CASSKGGTPPYEQYF
cdr3_nt: TGTGCCAGCAGCAAAGGGGGGACACCACCCTACGAGCAGTACTTC
clone_size: .
j_call: TRBJ2-7
d_call: .
v_call: TRBV7-9

cdr3_aa: CAWMALADTDTQYF
cdr3_nt: TGTGCCTGGATGGCTCTAGCGGACACAGATACGCAGTATTTT
clone_size: once
j_call: TRBJ2-3
d_call: TRBD2
v_call: TRBV30

cdr3_aa: CASSLARGSQPQHF
cdr3_nt: TGTGCCAGCAGTTTAGCCAGGGGGAGTCAGCCCCAGCATTTT
clone_size: .
j_call: TRBJ1-5
d_call: TRBD1
v_call: TRBV27

cdr3_aa: CASSLSIAGGPEEQFF
cdr3_nt: TGTGCCAGCAGTTTATCGATAGCGGGAGGGCCAGAAGAGCAGTTCTTC
clone_size: .
j_call: TRBJ2-1
d_call: TRBD2
v_call: TRBV27

cdr3_aa: CASSQVGGLYEQYF
cdr3_nt: TGTGCCAGCAGCCAAGTAGGGGGGCTCTACGAGCAGTACTTC
clone_size: .
j_call: TRBJ2-7
d_call: .
v_call: TRBV14

cdr3_aa: CASSTRDRQNTGELFF
cdr3_nt: TGTGCCAGTAGTACCAGGGACAGGCAAAACACCGGGGAGCTGTTTTTT
clone_size: .
j_call: TRBJ2-2
d_call: TRBD1
v_call: TRBV19

cdr3_aa: CASSSLLEQYF
cdr3_nt: TGTGCCAGCAGCTCCCTTCTTGAGCAGTACTTC
clone_size: .
j_call: TRBJ2-7
d_call: .
v_call: TRBV7-9

cdr3_aa: CASSLTTYNEQFF
cdr3_nt: TGTGCCAGCAGCTTGACAACTTACAATGAGCAGTTCTTC
clone_size: once
j_call: TRBJ2-1
d_call: .
v_call: TRBV9

cdr3_aa: CASSETRTGNQPQHF
cdr3_nt: TGTGCCAGCAGTGAGACCCGGACAGGCAATCAGCCCCAGCATTTT
clone_size: .
j_call: TRBJ1-5
d_call: .
v_call: TRBV6-1

cdr3_aa: CASRTSGSYEQYF
cdr3_nt: TGTGCCAGCCGGACTAGCGGGTCCTACGAGCAGTACTTC
clone_size: .
j_call: TRBJ2-7
d_call: TRBD2
v_call: TRBV5-4

cdr3_aa: CASRSLDSGTEAFF
cdr3_nt: TGTGCCAGCAGATCTCTCGACAGTGGCACTGAAGCTTTCTTT
clone_size: .
j_call: TRBJ1-1
d_call: .
v_call: TRBV27

cdr3_aa: CASRRADTQYF
cdr3_nt: TGTGCCAGCAGACGCGCAGATACGCAGTATTTT
clone_size: .
j_call: TRBJ2-3
d_call: .
v_call: TRBV27

cdr3_aa: CASSIRTESTGELFF
cdr3_nt: TGTGCCAGTAGTATCCGGACAGAAAGCACCGGGGAGCTGTTTTTT
clone_size: .
j_call: TRBJ2-2
d_call: .
v_call: TRBV19

cdr3_aa: CASSPTSGPGELFF
cdr3_nt: TGTGCCAGCAGTCCTACTAGCGGACCCGGGGAGCTGTTTTTT
clone_size: few
j_call: TRBJ2-2
d_call: TRBD2
v_call: TRBV6-4

cdr3_aa: CASSPTWGSAYEQYF
cdr3_nt: TGTGCCAGCAGCCCAACGTGGGGATCAGCCTACGAGCAGTACTTC
clone_size: .
j_call: TRBJ2-7
d_call: .
v_call: TRBV7-9

cdr3_aa: CASRNRGHTQYF
cdr3_nt: TGTGCCAGCAGAAACAGGGGACATACGCAGTATTTT
clone_size: few
j_call: TRBJ2-3
d_call: TRBD1
v_call: TRBV7-6

cdr3_aa: CASSLRGLVRTDTQYF
cdr3_nt: TGTGCCAGCAGCTTACGGGGTCTCGTTCGCACAGATACGCAGTATTTT
clone_size: .
j_call: TRBJ2-3
d_call: .
v_call: TRBV7-8

cdr3_aa: CASSSRQGAPREQFF
cdr3_nt: TGTGCCAGCAGCAGTCGACAGGGGGCGCCTAGAGAGCAGTTCTTC
clone_size: .
j_call: TRBJ2-1
d_call: .
v_call: TRBV21-1

cdr3_aa: CASSFLLYEQYF
cdr3_nt: TGTGCCAGCAGTTTTCTTCTTTACGAGCAGTACTTC
clone_size: .
j_call: TRBJ2-7
d_call: .
v_call: TRBV27

cdr3_aa: CASSLGGAEQYF
cdr3_nt: TGTGCCAGCAGCTTAGGCGGGGCAGAGCAGTACTTC
clone_size: few
j_call: TRBJ2-7
d_call: .
v_call: TRBV7-6

cdr3_aa: CASQPYRDGNQPQHF
cdr3_nt: TGTGCCAGCCAACCCTACCGGGACGGTAATCAGCCCCAGCATTTT
clone_size: .
j_call: TRBJ1-5
d_call: .
v_call: TRBV19

cdr3_aa: CAIRTGSGAFF
cdr3_nt: TGTGCCATAAGGACAGGGAGCGGAGCTTTCTTT
clone_size: .
j_call: TRBJ1-1
d_call: TRBD1
v_call: TRBV10-3

cdr3_aa: CATSAGLRKYTDTQYF
cdr3_nt: TGTGCCACCAGCGCGGGGCTCCGAAAGTACACAGATACGCAGTATTTT
clone_size: .
j_call: TRBJ2-3
d_call: .
v_call: TRBV15

cdr3_aa: CASSLMASGRVDTQYF
cdr3_nt: TGTGCCAGCAGCTTAATGGCTAGCGGGAGGGTAGATACGCAGTATTTT
clone_size: once
j_call: TRBJ2-3
d_call: TRBD2
v_call: TRBV7-2

cdr3_aa: CASSFLRTDRSIAGGVTDTQYF
cdr3_nt: TGTGCCAGCAGCTTCCTTAGAACAGACAGAAGTATAGCGGGAGGGGTCACAGATACGCAGTATTTT
clone_size: .
j_call: TRBJ2-3
d_call: TRBD2
v_call: TRBV7-8

cdr3_aa: CASSPAPTGYTEAFF
cdr3_nt: TGTGCCAGCAGCCCCGCTCCCACCGGCTACACTGAAGCTTTCTTT
clone_size: .
j_call: TRBJ1-1
d_call: .
v_call: TRBV25-1

cdr3_aa: CASSSTGYDQPQHF
cdr3_nt: TGTGCCAGCAGCTCGACAGGGTATGATCAGCCCCAGCATTTT
clone_size: .
j_call: TRBJ1-5
d_call: TRBD1
v_call: TRBV11-2

cdr3_aa: CASSLESRGPYMTLGNTIYF
cdr3_nt: TGTGCCAGCAGCTTAGAGAGCAGGGGCCCATACATGACTCTTGGAAACACCATATATTTT
clone_size: .
j_call: TRBJ1-3
d_call: .
v_call: TRBV11-3

cdr3_aa: CASKPISGGNEKLFF
cdr3_nt: TGTGCCAGCAAGCCCATTTCGGGGGGAAATGAAAAACTGTTTTTT
clone_size: .
j_call: TRBJ1-4
d_call: .
v_call: TRBV27

cdr3_aa: CASSSETGTSGRASYEQYF
cdr3_nt: TGTGCCAGCAGCTCCGAAACCGGGACTAGCGGGAGGGCCTCCTACGAGCAGTACTTC
clone_size: once
j_call: TRBJ2-7
d_call: TRBD2
v_call: TRBV7-6

cdr3_aa: CAWSVRGGFYGYTF
cdr3_nt: TGTGCCTGGAGTGTACGAGGAGGGTTTTATGGCTACACCTTC
clone_size: .
j_call: TRBJ1-2
d_call: .
v_call: TRBV30

cdr3_aa: CASSLEGTSSEQYF
cdr3_nt: TGTGCCAGCAGTTTAGAGGGGACATCGTCCGAGCAGTACTTC
clone_size: .
j_call: TRBJ2-7
d_call: .
v_call: TRBV27

cdr3_aa: CASSPYVASGYYNEQFF
cdr3_nt: TGTGCCAGCAGCCCCTATGTCGCTAGCGGCTATTACAATGAGCAGTTCTTC
clone_size: .
j_call: TRBJ2-1
d_call: TRBD2
v_call: TRBV7-8

cdr3_aa: CATSSQGIGVGGYTF
cdr3_nt: TGTGCCACCAGCTCCCAGGGGATTGGTGTGGGCGGCTACACCTTC
clone_size: .
j_call: TRBJ1-2
d_call: .
v_call: TRBV15

cdr3_aa: CASSENGGTSSRTDTQYF
cdr3_nt: TGCGCCAGCAGTGAGAACGGCGGGACTAGCTCTCGGACAGATACGCAGTATTTT
clone_size: .
j_call: TRBJ2-3
d_call: TRBD2
v_call: TRBV10-2

cdr3_aa: CASSLGVYGSYEQYF
cdr3_nt: TGTGCCAGCAGCTTAGGGGTTTACGGCTCCTACGAGCAGTACTTC
clone_size: .
j_call: TRBJ2-7
d_call: .
v_call: TRBV7-6

cdr3_aa: CASSLGPDRGYEQYF
cdr3_nt: TGTGCCAGCAGCTTGGGCCCTGACAGAGGTTACGAGCAGTACTTC
clone_size: .
j_call: TRBJ2-7
d_call: .
v_call: TRBV5-4

cdr3_aa: CASSVGLAGEETQYF
cdr3_nt: TGTGCCAGCAGCGTGGGACTAGCGGGAGAGGAGACCCAGTACTTC
clone_size: .
j_call: TRBJ2-5
d_call: TRBD2
v_call: TRBV5-8

cdr3_aa: CAWSVAGGSYEQYF
cdr3_nt: TGTGCCTGGAGTGTAGCGGGAGGGTCCTACGAGCAGTACTTC
clone_size: .
j_call: TRBJ2-7
d_call: TRBD2
v_call: TRBV30